Given below is one T cell receptor (beta chain) in context. This CDR3 is also generated by other DNA sequences in the sample. PCR used 60 Vbeta primers and 13 Jbeta primers. Per the original data handling: Unique TCR beta chains numbered roughly 83 million in a later analysis, with around 10 million shared. Measured with immunoSEQ multiplex PCR; TCRdb has only the in-frame clones, and not every one. The DNA was the basis for D and trimming; V, J and clone size are from that table. This sample has hundreds of thousands of clones, with just over 70% found just once. Trimming at V came to 5 bases and at J to 3 bases, leaving 5 bases not matched to a gene. There are 14 residues in the CDR3. Germline lookup yields CDR1 SGHNT and CDR2 YYREEE (reference sequence). The entry originates in a study of cytomegalovirus exposure and HLA in healthy donors.

Material for sequencing was PBMCs. The sequence was collected from a female donor in good health and CMV-seronegative. The chain has TRBV5-4 and TRBJ2-1; 7 bases fit TRBD2. The CDR3 spells CASSLGGYYNEQFF. The DNA of the CDR3 is TGTGCCAGCAGTCTGGGGGGGTACTACAATGAGCAGTTCTTC. The full variable domain, in which reference TRBV5-4 and TRBJ2-1 provide the parts outside the CDR3, is ETGVTQSPTHLIKTRGQQVTLRCSSQSGHNTVSWYQQALGQGPQFIFQYYREEENGRGNFPPRFSGLQFPNYSSELNVNALELDDSALYLCASSLGGYYNEQFFGPGTRLTVL.